These T cell receptor beta chains were read from a single sample in a study of Ad26.COV2.S vaccination and SARS-CoV-2 variants. Sequencing used immunoSEQ multiplex PCR; TCRdb keeps in-frame clones, though not all of them. This table holds some 290,000 clones, around 84% found once. The specimen was peripheral blood, collected in a trial of Ad26.COV2.S vaccine versus placebo. These receptors came from a person aged 18-65 years who received the Ad26.COV2.S COVID-19 vaccine or a placebo. Each CDR3 is given with its conserved first and last residue. D genes are given only for firm matches. Clone size appears in some rows only: once, few, many, or a class for an expanded clone.

TRBJ1-2,-,TRBV2,few,CASMPGLFYGYTF,TGTGCCAGCATGCCGGGACTATTCTATGGCTACACCTTC
TRBJ1-3,TRBD1,TRBV30,-,CAWSAYQTGAGNTIYF,TGTGCCTGGAGTGCGTATCAGACAGGGGCTGGAAACACCATATATTTT
TRBJ1-2,-,TRBV6-2/TRBV6-3,-,CASSTVNYGYTF,TGTGCCAGCAGTACTGTTAACTATGGCTACACCTTC
TRBJ1-1,-,TRBV15,once,CATSREVNTEAFF,TGTGCCACCAGCAGAGAAGTGAACACTGAAGCTTTCTTT
TRBJ1-2,-,TRBV19,-,CASSDTGNYGYTF,TGTGCCAGTAGTGATACAGGGAACTATGGCTACACCTTC
TRBJ2-7,-,TRBV6-6,-,CASNKQGYEQYF,TGTGCCAGCAACAAACAGGGTTACGAGCAGTACTTC
TRBJ2-6,-,TRBV15,-,CATRSGANVLTF,TGTGCCACCAGGTCTGGGGCCAACGTCCTGACTTTC
TRBJ2-2,-,TRBV9,-,CASSDTPRLDTGELFF,TGTGCCAGCAGCGACACCCCTCGATTGGACACCGGGGAGCTGTTTTTT
TRBJ1-1,-,TRBV5-1,-,CASSLLGREGTEAFF,TGCGCCAGCAGCTTGCTGGGCCGGGAAGGCACTGAAGCTTTCTTT
TRBJ2-1,-,TRBV9,-,CASSVYLNEQFF,TGTGCCAGCAGCGTATATCTAAATGAGCAGTTCTTC
TRBJ2-5,-,TRBV5-4,-,CASSLVGVQETQYF,TGTGCCAGCAGCTTAGTTGGGGTCCAAGAGACCCAGTACTTC
TRBJ1-1,-,TRBV21-1,once,CASSTRDRFVSDFF,TGTGCCAGCAGCACCCGGGACAGATTCGTTAGCGATTTCTTT
TRBJ2-2,-,TRBV6-5,-,CASRGRANTGELFF,TGTGCCAGCAGGGGGCGAGCGAACACCGGGGAGCTGTTTTTT
TRBJ2-2,-,TRBV4-2,-,CASRNENTGELFF,TGTGCCAGCAGGAACGAGAACACCGGGGAGCTGTTTTTT
TRBJ2-3,TRBD2,TRBV6-5,-,CASSPLGGGTDTQYF,TGTGCCAGCAGTCCTTTGGGGGGGGGCACAGATACGCAGTATTTT
TRBJ1-1,-,TRBV5-1,-,CASSLVQGLAEAFF,TGCGCCAGCAGCTTGGTACAGGGCCTGGCTGAAGCTTTCTTT